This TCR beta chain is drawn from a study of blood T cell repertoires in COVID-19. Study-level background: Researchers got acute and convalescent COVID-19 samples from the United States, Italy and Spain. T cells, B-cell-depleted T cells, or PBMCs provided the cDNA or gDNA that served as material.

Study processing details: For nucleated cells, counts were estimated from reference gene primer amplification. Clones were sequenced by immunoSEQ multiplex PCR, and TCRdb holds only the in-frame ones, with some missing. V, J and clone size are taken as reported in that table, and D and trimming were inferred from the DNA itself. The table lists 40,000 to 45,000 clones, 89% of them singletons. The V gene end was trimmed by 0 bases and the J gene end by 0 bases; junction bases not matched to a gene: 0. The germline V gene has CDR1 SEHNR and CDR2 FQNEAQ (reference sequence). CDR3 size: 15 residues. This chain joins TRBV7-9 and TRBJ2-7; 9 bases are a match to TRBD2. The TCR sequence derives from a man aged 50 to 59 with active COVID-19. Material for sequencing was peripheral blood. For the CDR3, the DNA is TGTGCCAGCAGCTTAGCGACTAGCGGCTCCTACGAGCAGTACTTC. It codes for CASSLATSGSYEQYF.